Below, 3 T cell receptor beta chains from the same sample are listed, as sequenced in a study of cytomegalovirus exposure and HLA in healthy donors. The primer mix had 60 Vbeta and 13 Jbeta primers. Clones were read by immunoSEQ multiplex PCR, and TCRdb kept only the in-frame ones, dropping some. Here the sample table reports under 90,000 clones. The sample taken for sequencing was PBMCs. The receptors shown here come from a man aged 50 to 59 in good health and CMV-seropositive.

V usage is TRBV9 and J usage is TRBJ1-3; D is unresolved. The length of the CDR3 is 11 residues. V was trimmed by 5 bases and J by 8 bases, leaving 8 bases between them. Germline V gene lookup returns CDR1 SGDLS and CDR2 YYNGEE. CDR3 residues: CASSTGYTIYF. In nucleotides, the CDR3 is TGTGCCAGCAGTACGGGGTACACCATATATTTT.

The chain carries TRBV6-5 and TRBJ1-5, with D possibly being TRBD1 (6 bases). The CDR3 loop spans 14 amino acids. Germline values: CDR1 MNHEY, CDR2 SVGAGI. V was shortened by 6 bases and J by 2 bases, with 11 bases between the two germline ends. CDR3: CASRGGGGNQPQHF. CDR3 nucleotides: TGTGCCAGCAGGGGAGGGGGTGGCAATCAGCCCCAGCATTTT.

The V and J genes are TRBV7-9 and TRBJ1-2, with D possibly TRBD1 on 6 matching bases. The V gene lost 5 bases and the J gene lost 5 bases, with 24 bases spanning the gap. Germline values: CDR1 SEHNR, CDR2 FQNEAQ (reference sequence). CDR3 length: 17 amino acids. In nucleotides, the CDR3 is TGTGCCAGCAGCCCTCCGATCCCTTCCGGGACATCGTATGGCTACACCTTC. Translation: CASSPPIPSGTSYGYTF. Drawing the rest from reference TRBV7-9 and TRBJ1-2, the complete variable domain is DTGVSQNPRHKITKRGQNVTFRCDPISEHNRLYWYRQTLGQGPEFLTYFQNEAQLEKSRLLSDRFSAERPKGSFSTLEIQRTEQGDSAMYLCASSPPIPSGTSYGYTFGSGTRLTVV.